This record looks at one T cell receptor (beta chain) sequence and its context. Its antigen remains unknown. Indicated time point: time of PML onset. The T3 samples were drawn when PML began. Per germline, CDR1 SGHVS and CDR2 FQNEAQ. This CDR3 has 15 amino acids. Trimming took off 1 base at V and 3 bases at J, with 10 bases between the two ends. The assay was immunoSEQ multiplex PCR, and TCRdb's table has in-frame clones only and misses some. The sample includes 30,000 or so clones, about 85% of them seen just once. This record belongs to a study of multiple sclerosis patients with progressive multifocal leukoencephalopathy. The study's findings and limits: Findings may reflect JC virus infection or just general immunocompromise.

The chain carries TRBV7-8 and TRBJ1-5; possibly TRBD1 for D (6 bases). The source was PBMCs, collected from a patient treated with natalizumab. This clonotype originated in a woman in her thirties with progressive multifocal leukoencephalopathy. This CDR3 is CASSLGPGVNQPQHF. The CDR3 DNA reads as TGTGCCAGCAGCTTAGGCCCAGGGGTCAATCAGCCCCAGCATTTT.